Below are 5 T cell receptor beta chains sequenced from a single sample in a study of shared clonotypes between healthy human individuals. The data were produced by immunoSEQ multiplex PCR, yet TCRdb's version contains in-frame clones alone and is incomplete. The table shows some 380,000 clones, with around 96% occurring only once. Sequencing was performed on memory CD8+ T cells sorted from blood. Subset here: CD45RO+ cells pooled with CCR7-negative TemRA cells. These receptors were collected from a young man in good health.

The CDR3 reads CASSQDPGGFTDTQYF. CDR3 coding DNA: TGCGCCAGCAGCCAAGATCCGGGGGGCTTCACAGATACGCAGTATTTT. V is TRBV4-1 and J is TRBJ2-3, with a tentative D call TRBD2 (7 bases). V lost 0 bases and J 2 bases, leaving 12 bases between the germline ends. This CDR3 spans 16 amino acids. Germline-derived CDR1 and CDR2 are MGHRA and YSYEKL.

The chain's CDR3 is CSAIGTDTQYF. DNA of the CDR3: TGCAGTGCTATTGGCACAGATACGCAGTATTTT. The genes are TRBV20-1 and TRBJ2-3; D remains unclear. This CDR3 region has 11 residues. Germline V gives CDR1 DFQATT, CDR2 SNEGSKA (reference sequence). V lost 4 bases, J lost 1 base, and 3 bases lay in between.

Written as DNA, the CDR3 is TGTGCCAGCAGTGCTGGGGACCGACTAACCGGGGAGCTGTTTTTT. Translated: CASSAGDRLTGELFF. The gene calls are TRBV6-4 and TRBJ2-2; D is possibly TRBD1 or TRBD2 (5 bases each). Germline CDR1 is MRHNA and CDR2 is SNTAGT. V shed 4 bases and J shed 5 bases, with 14 bases lying between them. The CDR3 runs 15 residues.

The chain recombines TRBV5-1 with TRBJ2-1, with D maybe TRBD1 (5 bases). Germline assignment: CDR1 SGHRS and CDR2 YFSETQ. The length of the CDR3 is 14 residues. V was trimmed by 0 bases and J by 6 bases, leaving 10 bases between them. CDR3 bases: TGCGCCAGCAGCTTGGTACAGGCAGGCAATGAGCAGTTCTTC. Translated, it gives CASSLVQAGNEQFF.

The V and J genes are TRBV18 and TRBJ2-1; 11 positions agree with TRBD2. With V trimmed by 4 bases and J by 9 bases, 2 bases remained unmatched. This CDR3 spans 13 amino acids. Germline assignment: CDR1 KGHSH and CDR2 LQKENI. The CDR3, as DNA: TGTGCCAGCTCACTAGCGGGAGGGCTTGAGCAGTTCTTC. Translated: CASSLAGGLEQFF.